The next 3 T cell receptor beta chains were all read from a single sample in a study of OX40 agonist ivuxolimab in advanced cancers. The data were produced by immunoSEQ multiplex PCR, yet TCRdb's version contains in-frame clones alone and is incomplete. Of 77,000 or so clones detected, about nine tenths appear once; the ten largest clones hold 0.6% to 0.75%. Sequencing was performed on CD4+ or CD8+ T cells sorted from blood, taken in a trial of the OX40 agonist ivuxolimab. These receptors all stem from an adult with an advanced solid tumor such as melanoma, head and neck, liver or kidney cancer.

CDR3 sequence reads: CASSLAEGAATNEKLFF. The CDR3 region has the DNA TGTGCCAGCAGCTTAGCGGAGGGGGCTGCAACTAATGAAAAACTGTTTTTT. The chain couples TRBV7-9 to TRBJ1-4; 7 nucleotides agree with TRBD1. With 0 bases clipped from V and 0 bases from J, the junction kept 4 bases outside the gene matches. The CDR3 spans 17 residues. CDR1 and CDR2 (germline): SEHNR, FQNEAQ (reference sequence).

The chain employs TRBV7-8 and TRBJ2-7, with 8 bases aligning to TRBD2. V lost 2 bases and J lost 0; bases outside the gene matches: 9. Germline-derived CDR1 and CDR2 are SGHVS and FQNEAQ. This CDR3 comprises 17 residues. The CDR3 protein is CASSLLASGSASYEQYF. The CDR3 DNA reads TGTGCCAGCAGCTTATTAGCCAGCGGGAGTGCCTCCTACGAGCAGTACTTC. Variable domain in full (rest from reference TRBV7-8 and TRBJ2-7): GAGVSQSPRYKVAKRGQDVALRCDPISGHVSLFWYQQALGQGPEFLTYFQNEAQLDKSGLPSDRFFAERPEGSVSTLKIQRTQQEDSAVYLCASSLLASGSASYEQYFGPGTRLTVT.

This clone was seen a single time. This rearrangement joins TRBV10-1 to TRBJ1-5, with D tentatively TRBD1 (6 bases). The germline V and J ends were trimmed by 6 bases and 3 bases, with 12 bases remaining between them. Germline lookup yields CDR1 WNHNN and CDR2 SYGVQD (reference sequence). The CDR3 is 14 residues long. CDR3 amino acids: CASSRTANNQPQHF. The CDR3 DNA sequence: TGCGCCAGCAGCCGGACAGCGAACAATCAGCCCCAGCATTTT.